The T cell receptor (beta chain) under discussion was sequenced for a study of T cells after posttransplantation cyclophosphamide. A note on this clone: The antigen remains unidentified.

TCRdb keeps only in-frame clones here, not all; method: immunoSEQ multiplex PCR. The data hold fewer than 45,000 clones, with about 77% observed a single time. The study, taken as a whole, reports: Recipient CMV seropositivity and CMV reactivation strongly tracked TRB clonality. Skin or GI-infiltrating T cells shared few TRB sequences with blood. Donor CD8+ memory clones often dominated recipient blood repertoires at later times.

Germline-derived CDR1 and CDR2 are MNHNS and SASEGT. Unmatched junction bases numbered 9, after V lost 0 bases and J lost 5 bases. This CDR3 region has 17 residues. A marrow graft followed busulfan-fludarabine conditioning, with cyclophosphamide on days +3 and +4. The receptor was isolated from a female patient aged 40 to 55 who received an allogeneic stem cell transplant from a related donor, was CMV-positive, and had no GVHD. Some T cells may be transferred from the graft donor. The sequenced sample was CD4+ T cells sorted from blood, obtained 1,800 to 2,000 days after a stem cell transplant with posttransplant cyclophosphamide. This chain joins TRBV6-1 and TRBJ1-5; 8 bases are shared with TRBD1. The CDR3 loop reads CASSEAAGGAKYQPQHF. The DNA for the CDR3 is TGTGCCAGCAGTGAAGCGGCAGGGGGCGCGAAGTATCAGCCCCAGCATTTT.